Listed here is a single T cell receptor beta chain. The junction and the germline gene differ at one end; a read error may be behind it. The sample is drawn from a study of response to subunit inactivated influenza vaccine. MiXCR, applied by TCRdb to the RT-PCR reads, yields one record per CDR3 protein. The table records 400,000 to 650,000 distinct CDR3 sequences, approximately 7.7% of them present only once. CDR1 is DFQATT, CDR2 SNEGSKA, per germline (reference sequence). The CDR3 has 13 residues. Specimen: PBMCs from blood, collected about 23 months after vaccination. The J gene is TRBJ2-2, the V gene TRBV20-1; 9 nucleotides line up with TRBD2. This TCR derives from a man aged 50 to 75 who received an inactivated influenza vaccine. CDR3 amino acids: CSVTSGNTGALFF. CDR3 DNA sequence: TGCAGTGTGACTAGCGGAAACACCGGGGCGCTGTTTTTT.